This TCR beta chain emerged from a study of T cell responses to AZD1222 COVID-19 vaccine. Details on this clone: Its antigen remains unknown.

Study observations and caveats: Donors were largely white British and mainly female; clonal diversity was possibly underestimated.

Looked up from germline, CDR1 is SGHRS and CDR2 is YFSETQ. V was trimmed by 2 bases and J by 7 bases, leaving 13 bases between them. The CDR3 length is 14 residues. Clones were read by immunoSEQ multiplex PCR, and TCRdb kept only the in-frame ones, dropping some. This table holds tens of thousands of clones, over 80% found once. The input for sequencing was peripheral blood, taken 28 days after the second AZD1222 dose. This clonotype was sampled from an adult who received the AZD1222 COVID-19 vaccine. The chain is built from TRBV5-1 and TRBJ1-5; D unclear. The CDR3 coding sequence is TGCGCCAGCAGCTTCGGAGGAGAGGGCCAGCCCCAGCATTTT. It translates to CASSFGGEGQPQHF.